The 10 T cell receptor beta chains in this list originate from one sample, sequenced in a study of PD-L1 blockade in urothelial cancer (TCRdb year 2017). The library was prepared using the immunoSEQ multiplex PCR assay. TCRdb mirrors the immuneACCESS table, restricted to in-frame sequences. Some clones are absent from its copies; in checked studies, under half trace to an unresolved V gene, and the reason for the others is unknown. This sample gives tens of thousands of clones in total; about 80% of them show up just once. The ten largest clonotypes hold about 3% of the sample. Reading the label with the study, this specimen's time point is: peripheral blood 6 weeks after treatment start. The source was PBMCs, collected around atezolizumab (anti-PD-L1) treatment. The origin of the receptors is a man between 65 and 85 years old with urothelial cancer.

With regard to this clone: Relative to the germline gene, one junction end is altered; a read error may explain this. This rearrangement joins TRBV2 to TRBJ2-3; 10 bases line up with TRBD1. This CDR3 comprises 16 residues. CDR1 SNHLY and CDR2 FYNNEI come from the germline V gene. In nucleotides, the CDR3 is TGTGCCAGCAGCGAAGCAGGGACAGGGGTTAGAGATACGCAGTATTTT. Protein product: CASSEAGTGVRDTQYF.

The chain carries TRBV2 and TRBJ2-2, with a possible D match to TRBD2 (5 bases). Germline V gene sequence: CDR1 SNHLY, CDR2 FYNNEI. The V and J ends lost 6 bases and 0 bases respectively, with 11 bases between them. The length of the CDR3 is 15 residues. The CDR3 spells CASRALGPNTGELFF. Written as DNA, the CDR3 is TGTGCCAGCAGGGCACTAGGGCCGAACACCGGGGAGCTGTTTTTT.

In nucleotides, the CDR3 is TGTGCCAGCAGACGTGGGACAGGAGCGAACACCGGGGAGCTGTTTTTT. Translated: CASRRGTGANTGELFF. This rearrangement joins TRBV6-6 to TRBJ2-2, with 8 positions matching TRBD1. CDR3 size: 16 residues. In germline, CDR1 is MNHNY, CDR2 SVGAGI (reference sequence). The trim removed 6 bases at V and 0 bases at J, leaving 6 bases unmatched.

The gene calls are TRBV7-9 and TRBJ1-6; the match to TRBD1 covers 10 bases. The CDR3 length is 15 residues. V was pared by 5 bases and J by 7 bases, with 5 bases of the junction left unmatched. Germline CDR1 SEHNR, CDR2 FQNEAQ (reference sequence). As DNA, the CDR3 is TGTGCCAGCAGCCCTCGACAGGGGGCGAATTCACCCCTCCACTTT. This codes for CASSPRQGANSPLHF. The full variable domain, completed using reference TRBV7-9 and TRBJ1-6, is DTGVSQNPRHKITKRGQNVTFRCDPISEHNRLYWYRQTLGQGPEFLTYFQNEAQLEKSRLLSDRFSAERPKGSFSTLEIQRTEQGDSAMYLCASSPRQGANSPLHFGNGTRLTVT.

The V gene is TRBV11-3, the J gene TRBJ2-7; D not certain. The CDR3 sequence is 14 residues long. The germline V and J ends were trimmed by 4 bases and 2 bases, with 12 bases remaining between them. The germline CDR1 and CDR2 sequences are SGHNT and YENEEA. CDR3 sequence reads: CASSSPVPPYEQYF. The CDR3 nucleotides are TGTGCCAGCAGCTCTCCGGTGCCCCCCTACGAGCAGTACTTC.

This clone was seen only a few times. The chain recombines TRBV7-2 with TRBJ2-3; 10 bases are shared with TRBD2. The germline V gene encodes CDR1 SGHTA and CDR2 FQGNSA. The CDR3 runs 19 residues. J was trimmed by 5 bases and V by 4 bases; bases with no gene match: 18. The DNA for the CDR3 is TGTGCCAGCAGCTCTAGGGGACCTAGGCTAGCGGGGGTGGTAGATACGCAGTATTTT. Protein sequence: CASSSRGPRLAGVVDTQYF.

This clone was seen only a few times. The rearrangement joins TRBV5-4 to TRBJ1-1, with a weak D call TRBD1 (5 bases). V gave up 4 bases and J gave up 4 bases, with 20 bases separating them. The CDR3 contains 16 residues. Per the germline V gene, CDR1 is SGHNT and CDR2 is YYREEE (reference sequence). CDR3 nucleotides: TGTGCCAGCAGCCCTAGGGGCGGGATAAGAGTCACTGAAGCTTTCTTT. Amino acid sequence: CASSPRGGIRVTEAFF.

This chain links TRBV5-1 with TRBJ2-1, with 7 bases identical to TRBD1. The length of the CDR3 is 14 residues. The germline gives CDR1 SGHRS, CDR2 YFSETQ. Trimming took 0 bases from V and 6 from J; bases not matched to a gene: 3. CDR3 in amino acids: CASSLEGQFNEQFF. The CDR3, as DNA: TGCGCCAGCAGCTTGGAGGGACAGTTCAATGAGCAGTTCTTC.

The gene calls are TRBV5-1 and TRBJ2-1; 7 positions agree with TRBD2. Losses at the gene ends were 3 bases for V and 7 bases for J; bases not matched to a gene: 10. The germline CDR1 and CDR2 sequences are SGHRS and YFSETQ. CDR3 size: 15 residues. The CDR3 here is CASSSPGRAKNEQFF. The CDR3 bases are TGCGCCAGCAGCTCGCCTGGGAGGGCTAAGAATGAGCAGTTCTTC.

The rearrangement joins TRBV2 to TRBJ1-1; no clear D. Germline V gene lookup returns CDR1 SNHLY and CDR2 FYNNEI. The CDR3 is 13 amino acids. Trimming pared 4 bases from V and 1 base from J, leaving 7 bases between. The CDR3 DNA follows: TGTGCCAGCAGTGTGGAGGCGAACACTGAAGCTTTCTTT. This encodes CASSVEANTEAFF. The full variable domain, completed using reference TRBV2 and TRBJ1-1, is EPEVTQTPSHQVTQMGQEVILRCVPISNHLYFYWYRQILGQKVEFLVSFYNNEISEKSEIFDDQFSVERPDGSNFTLKIRSTKLEDSAMYFCASSVEANTEAFFGQGTRLTVV.